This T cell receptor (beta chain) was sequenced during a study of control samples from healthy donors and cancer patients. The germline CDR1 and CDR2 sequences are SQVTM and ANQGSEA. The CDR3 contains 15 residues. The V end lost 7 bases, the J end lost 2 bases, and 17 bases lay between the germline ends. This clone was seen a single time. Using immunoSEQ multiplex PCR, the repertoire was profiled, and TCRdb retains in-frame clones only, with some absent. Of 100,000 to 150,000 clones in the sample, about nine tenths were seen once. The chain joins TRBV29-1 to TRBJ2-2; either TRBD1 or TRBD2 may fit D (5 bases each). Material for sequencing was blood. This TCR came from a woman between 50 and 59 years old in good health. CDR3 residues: CSAKTGTDNTGELFF. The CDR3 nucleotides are TGCAGCGCTAAAACCGGGACGGATAACACCGGGGAGCTGTTTTTT.